Following are 12 T cell receptor beta chains from one sample sequenced in a study of T cell clonality in common variable immunodeficiency. Method: immunoSEQ multiplex PCR; TCRdb's copy keeps in-frame clones and lacks some. The sample is made up of about 52,000 clones, none counted only once. Material for sequencing was peripheral blood mononuclear cells. These receptors were taken from a person aged 18 to 69 in good health.

This clone has only a few counts. The observed sequence ends 3 residues before the CDR3 terminus, with the missing tail filled in from the germline J gene. The chain uses TRBV2 and TRBJ2-3, with D maybe TRBD2 (5 bases). The CDR3 is 15 residues long. Looked up from germline, CDR1 is SNHLY and CDR2 is FYNNEI. The CDR3 protein is CASSKLGLTEETQYF. CDR3 DNA, as far as it was read: TGTGCCAGCAGTAAGCTCGGACTCACGGAGGAGACG.

This clone occurred many times. The DNA ends 3 residues before the CDR3 does, and the rest of the CDR3 is filled in from the germline J gene. This rearrangement joins TRBV7-2 to TRBJ2-7, with TRBD2 identical over 11 bases. This CDR3 comprises 14 residues. The germline V gene encodes CDR1 SGHTA and CDR2 FQGNSA. J gave up 3 bases and V 3 bases, and 1 base lay outside the gene matches. CDR3 DNA (partial): TGTGCCAGCAGCTTGGGACTAGCGGTCTACGAG. Protein: CASSLGLAVYE. The CDR3, in full, reads CASSLGLAVYEQYF.

This clone was picked up a small number of times. An end of the junction differs from the germline gene, which may be a read error. Coverage ceases 3 residues before the CDR3 finishes, and the germline J gene fills in the end. Other DNA sequences in the same sample also yield this CDR3. The chain is built from TRBV19 and TRBJ1-3; the match to TRBD1 covers 7 bases. There are 16 residues in the CDR3. CDR1 is LNHDA and CDR2 is SQIVND in the germline V gene (reference sequence). The CDR3 loop reads CASTPRIRGNENTIYF. The CDR3 bases that were read are TGTGCCAGTACCCCAAGGATCAGGGGGAACGAAAACACG.

The CDR3 loop reads CASSEGGSGDEQYF. CDR3 DNA (partial): TGTGCCAGCAGTGAAGGCGGGAGCGGAGACGAG. The chain couples TRBV2 to TRBJ2-7; 7 positions agree with TRBD2. The read stops 3 residues short of the end of the CDR3; the missing end is completed from the germline J gene. Looked up from germline, CDR1 is SNHLY and CDR2 is FYNNEI. Trimming at V came to 1 base and at J to 5 bases, leaving 5 bases not matched to a gene. This CDR3 has 14 residues.

Of note for this clone: The read is 3 residues too short to cover the CDR3 end, so that end is filled in from the germline J gene. This chain joins TRBV7-8 and TRBJ1-2; weak D call: TRBD1 (5 bases). Trimming stripped 1 base from V and 7 bases from J, with 16 bases between. Germline lookup yields CDR1 SGHVS and CDR2 FQNEAQ. The CDR3 spans 15 residues. The DNA read from the CDR3 is TGTGCCAGCAGCTTAGTCCAGGGAGGGTTCCGTGGC. Translating gives CASSLVQGGFRG. The CDR3 reads in full as CASSLVQGGFRGYTF.

Worth noting for this clone: This same CDR3 is encoded by further DNA sequences in the sample. This CDR3 reads CASSPGRDRGIYEQFF. The CDR3 DNA, read in part, is TGTGCCAGCTCACCCGGGCGGGACAGGGGAATCTATGAG. The chain carries TRBV18 and TRBJ2-1, with 10 bases identical to TRBD1. The read ends 3 residues shy of where the CDR3 ends; the end is completed using the germline J gene. CDR3 size: 16 residues. Germline V CDR1 and CDR2: KGHSH, LQKENI. V trimming: 3 bases; J trimming: 8 bases; junction bases outside the gene matches: 10.

This clone was counted ten times or more. The read stops 3 residues short of the end of the CDR3; the missing end is completed from the germline J gene. V and J are TRBV19 and TRBJ1-4; D remains ambiguous. Germline values: CDR1 LNHDA, CDR2 SQIVND (reference sequence). V dropped 10 bases and J dropped 6 bases, with 21 bases sitting between them. The CDR3 is 15 residues long. The sequenced part of the CDR3 DNA is TGTGCCACTGGGCCTCGAACAGTTAATGATGAAAAA. It yields the protein CATGPRTVNDEK. The full CDR3 sequence reads CATGPRTVNDEKLFF.

This clone has ten or more counts. The CDR3 is cut off 3 residues early in the read; its end comes from the germline J gene. J is TRBJ2-1 and V is TRBV7-9, with TRBD1 identical over 9 bases. The CDR3 length is 15 residues. The junction had 10 bases not matched to a gene; V was cut back by 5 bases and J by 8 bases. The germline gives CDR1 SEHNR, CDR2 FQNEAQ (reference sequence). CDR3 amino acids: CASSPGRDRAHEQFF. Partial CDR3 DNA: TGTGCCAGCAGCCCAGGCCGGGACAGGGCCCATGAG.

This clone appeared many times. The read finishes 3 residues shy of the CDR3 end, and the germline J gene is used to complete it. The rearrangement links TRBV29-1 to TRBJ2-3, with 9 nucleotides matching TRBD2. The V gene's germline CDR1 is SQVTM and CDR2 ANQGSEA. The CDR3 totals 17 residues. J lost 2 bases, V lost 2 bases, and 11 bases had no gene match. CDR3 residues: CSVESDGTSGLTDTQYF. The covered CDR3 bases are TGCAGCGTTGAATCGGATGGTACTAGCGGGCTCACAGATACG.

This clone was observed at least ten times. The read terminates 3 residues ahead of where the CDR3 ends, so the germline J gene completes it. The rearrangement uses TRBV5-1 and TRBJ2-2; D unresolved. Germline values: CDR1 SGHRS, CDR2 YFSETQ. V was shortened by 3 bases and J by 5 bases, with 26 bases between the two germline ends. This CDR3 has 19 residues. Incomplete CDR3 DNA: TGCGCCAGCAGCTCAAGACTCACCGAGCGTTCGAGTAGGACCGGGGAG. Translating gives CASSSRLTERSSRTGE. The full-length CDR3 reads as CASSSRLTERSSRTGELFF.

This clone occurred many times. The read terminates 3 residues ahead of where the CDR3 ends, so the germline J gene completes it. The chain couples TRBV20-1 to TRBJ2-3; 10 nucleotides match TRBD2. This CDR3 is 12 amino acids long. Germline lookup yields CDR1 DFQATT and CDR2 SNEGSKA (reference sequence). The CDR3 reads CSAGTSEETQYF. The sequenced CDR3 bases are TGCAGTGCTGGGACTAGCGAGGAGACG.

With regard to this clone: The observed sequence ends 3 residues before the CDR3 terminus, with the missing tail filled in from the germline J gene. The V gene is TRBV20-1, the J gene TRBJ2-7, with 9 bases matching TRBD2. The CDR3 is made up of 14 amino acids. V dropped 5 bases and J dropped 4; count of bases not matched to a gene: 9. Germline-derived CDR1 and CDR2 are DFQATT and SNEGSKA (reference sequence). The CDR3 DNA, read in part, is TGCAGTGCTCCTATAGCGGGAGTTGGATACGAG. Translated: CSAPIAGVGYE. The full CDR3 is CSAPIAGVGYEQYF.